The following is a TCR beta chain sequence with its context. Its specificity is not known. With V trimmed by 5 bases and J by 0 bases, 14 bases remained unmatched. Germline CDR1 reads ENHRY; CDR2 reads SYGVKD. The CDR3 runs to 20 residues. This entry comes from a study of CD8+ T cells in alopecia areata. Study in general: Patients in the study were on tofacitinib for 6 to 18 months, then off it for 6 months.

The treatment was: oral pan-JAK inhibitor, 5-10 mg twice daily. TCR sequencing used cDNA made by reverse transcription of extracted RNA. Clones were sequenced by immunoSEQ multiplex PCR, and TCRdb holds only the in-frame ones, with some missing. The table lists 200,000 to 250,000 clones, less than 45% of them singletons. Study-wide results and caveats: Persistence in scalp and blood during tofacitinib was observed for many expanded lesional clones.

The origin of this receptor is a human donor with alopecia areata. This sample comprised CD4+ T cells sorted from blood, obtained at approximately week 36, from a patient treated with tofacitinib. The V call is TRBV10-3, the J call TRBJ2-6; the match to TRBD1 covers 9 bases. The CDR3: CAISFLPGTGRSSGANVLTF. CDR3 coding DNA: TGTGCCATCAGTTTTTTACCAGGGACAGGGCGGAGCTCTGGGGCCAACGTCCTGACTTTC.